The 31 T cell receptor beta chains presented below share a single source sample, sequenced in a study of patients and donors after allogeneic stem cell transplantation. TCRdb re-derived calls from the RT-PCR reads in MiXCR, one entry per CDR3 protein. The sample has tens of thousands of distinct CDR3 sequences, around 48% seen once. Specimen: blood, either unsorted or a sorted T cell fraction (not recorded which). Receptors were obtained from a human donor who was either an allogeneic HSCT recipient or a stem cell or donor lymphocyte infusion donor (not recorded which). It is not recorded whose cells these are; they may come from a transplant donor.

The chain combines TRBV5-1 with TRBJ2-7; 9 nucleotides line up with TRBD1. This CDR3 has 15 amino acids. The germline CDR1 and CDR2 sequences are SGHRS and YFSETQ. With V trimmed by 3 bases and J by 3 bases, 7 bases remained unmatched. CDR3 nucleotide sequence: TGCGCCAGCAGCTGGCGACAGGGGGTTTTCTACGAGCAGTACTTC. It specifies CASSWRQGVFYEQYF.

V usage is TRBV29-1 and J usage is TRBJ1-1, with no clear D. Between the trimmed V and J ends, which lost 3 bases and 0 bases, there was a span of 11 bases. CDR3 length: 14 amino acids. The V gene's germline CDR1 is SQVTM and CDR2 ANQGSEA. CDR3 amino acids: CSVEDGRMNTEAFF. The DNA of the CDR3 is TGCAGCGTTGAGGACGGACGAATGAACACTGAAGCTTTCTTT.

In this sample, this clonotype turned up once. The chain couples TRBV7-2 to TRBJ2-3, with D hard to call. CDR1 and CDR2 (germline): SGHTA, FQGNSA. V lost 2 bases and J lost 7, with 7 bases in between. The CDR3 spans 12 residues. The CDR3 here is CASSLSTNTQYF. DNA for the CDR3: TGTGCCAGCAGCTTATCCACTAATACGCAGTATTTT.

The V call is TRBV29-1, the J call TRBJ2-4; 10 nucleotides agree with TRBD2. Germline CDR1 reads SQVTM; CDR2 reads ANQGSEA. V gave up 4 bases and J gave up 2 bases; unmatched junction bases: 2. CDR3 length: 14 residues. The CDR3 nucleotides are TGCAGCGTTGGGACTAGCGGTACCAAAAACATTCAGTACTTC. Translated: CSVGTSGTKNIQYF.

The chain joins TRBV29-1 to TRBJ2-1, with D possibly being TRBD1 (5 bases). This CDR3 comprises 16 residues. Germline assignment: CDR1 SQVTM and CDR2 ANQGSEA. The ends were cut back, 1 base at V and 6 bases at J, with 19 bases in the middle. CDR3 DNA: TGCAGCGTTGAAGTCACGCAGGGCCTACGACGCAATGAGCAGTTCTTC. Translated: CSVEVTQGLRRNEQFF.

This clonotype occurred a few times. V and J are TRBV28 and TRBJ1-2, with TRBD1 identical over 9 bases. This CDR3 region has 15 residues. Trimming cost V 4 bases and J 5 bases; bases outside gene matches: 8. The germline CDR1 and CDR2 sequences are MDHEN and SYDVKM. The CDR3 region is CASSSSGTGTYGYTF. The CDR3 DNA is TGTGCCAGCAGTTCATCCGGGACAGGGACTTATGGCTACACCTTC.

This rearrangement joins TRBV7-2 to TRBJ2-3; D call uncertain. Looked up from germline, CDR1 is SGHTA and CDR2 is FQGNSA. The CDR3 consists of 11 residues. Trimming pared 2 bases from V and 8 bases from J, leaving 5 bases between. CDR3 sequence (DNA): TGTGCCAGCAGCTTATCCGTTACGCAGTATTTT. Its translation is CASSLSVTQYF.

The chain is built from TRBV20-1 and TRBJ1-2; D is uncertain. The CDR3 has 12 residues. CDR1 and CDR2 (germline): DFQATT, SNEGSKA (reference sequence). Between the trimmed V and J ends, which lost 0 bases and 4 bases, there was a span of 6 bases. CDR3 DNA sequence: TGCAGTGCTAGAGATATGTTCTATGGCTACACCTTC. This encodes CSARDMFYGYTF.

This clonotype appeared a few times. This chain joins TRBV10-3 and TRBJ1-5; 9 bases are shared with TRBD1. This CDR3 spans 13 amino acids. In germline, CDR1 is ENHRY, CDR2 SYGVKD. The junction had 5 bases not matched to a gene; V was cut back by 7 bases and J by 7 bases. CDR3 sequence (DNA): TGTGCCATCAAGGGACAGGGTGGGCAGCCCCAGCATTTT. This sequence encodes CAIKGQGGQPQHF.

This clonotype was observed once. The CDR3 loop is CASSRSWAKGYTF. In nucleotides, the CDR3 is TGTGCCAGCAGCCGCTCCTGGGCAAAAGGCTACACCTTC. This rearrangement joins TRBV28 to TRBJ1-2; no reliable D call. Germline CDR1 MDHEN, CDR2 SYDVKM. V lost 6 bases and J lost 8, with 16 bases in between. This CDR3 has 13 residues.

V gene TRBV12-3 or TRBV12-4 combines with J gene TRBJ1-2; D ambiguous. Trimming shortened V by 3 bases and J by 4 bases, and 15 bases separated the two germline ends. The CDR3 extends over 15 amino acids. The CDR3 spells CASSFPRPGSYGYTF. The CDR3 DNA is TGTGCCAGCAGTTTCCCACGCCCGGGGAGCTATGGCTACACCTTC.

The rearrangement links TRBV14 to TRBJ1-1; tentative D call: TRBD1 (6 bases). There are 13 residues in the CDR3. Germline lookup yields CDR1 SGHDN and CDR2 FVKESK. Deletions cut 4 bases from V and 5 bases from J, with 11 bases between. CDR3 coding DNA: TGTGCCAGCAGCCGACTACAGGGAACTGAAGCTTTCTTT. Translated: CASSRLQGTEAFF.

This clonotype was picked up a small number of times. CDR3 region: CASSLATDRGDEQFF. The CDR3 region has the DNA TGCGCCAGCAGCTTGGCCACGGACAGGGGGGATGAGCAGTTCTTC. The V call is TRBV5-1, the J call TRBJ2-1, with 10 bases matching TRBD1. The V segment lost 0 bases and the J segment 8 bases; nucleotides outside the gene matches: 5. Germline V gives CDR1 SGHRS, CDR2 YFSETQ. The CDR3 length is 15 residues.

The rearrangement joins TRBV18 to TRBJ1-3; no definite D call. The CDR3 sequence is 15 residues long. Germline CDR1 and CDR2: KGHSH and LQKENI. V was pared by 2 bases and J by 0 bases, with 8 bases between. CDR3 coding DNA: TGTGCCAGCTCACCATGGGTCAACTCTGGAAACACCATATATTTT. Protein sequence: CASSPWVNSGNTIYF.

The chain couples TRBV20-1 to TRBJ1-5; D remains ambiguous. There are 13 residues in the CDR3. The germline V gene has CDR1 DFQATT and CDR2 SNEGSKA (reference sequence). V was cut by 6 bases and J by 0 bases, with 9 bases left in between. DNA of the CDR3: TGCAGTGCCGGCGGGGATAGCAATCAGCCCCAGCATTTT. Its translation is CSAGGDSNQPQHF.

This clonotype has more than one count but fewer than ten. The chain couples TRBV19 to TRBJ1-1; perhaps TRBD1 as D (5 bases). V lost 6 bases to trimming and J lost 4 bases, with 9 bases between them. The CDR3 is 12 residues long. Looked up from germline, CDR1 is LNHDA and CDR2 is SQIVND (reference sequence). The CDR3 sequence: CASSQGVTEAFF. The CDR3, as DNA: TGTGCCAGTAGCCAGGGTGTCACTGAAGCTTTCTTT.

This clonotype was picked up a small number of times. The chain has TRBV28 and TRBJ1-3; no reliable D call. The germline CDR1 and CDR2 sequences are MDHEN and SYDVKM. The CDR3 length is 15 residues. Deletions cut 3 bases from V and 0 bases from J, with 9 bases between. The DNA of the CDR3 is TGTGCCAGCAGTTTGCCCGCTAGCTCTGGAAACACCATATATTTT. The encoded protein is CASSLPASSGNTIYF.

J is TRBJ1-1 and V is TRBV12-3 or TRBV12-4, with D uncertain. The V end lost 7 bases, the J end lost 5 bases, and 17 bases lay between the germline ends. CDR3 length: 14 amino acids. CDR3 sequence: CASISGGRRTEAFF. DNA for the CDR3: TGTGCCAGCATATCGGGCGGACGTCGGACTGAAGCTTTCTTT.

The chain employs TRBV7-9 and TRBJ1-1; TRBD1 matches 7 bases. CDR1 SEHNR and CDR2 FQNEAQ come from the germline V gene (reference sequence). With V trimmed by 0 bases and J by 4 bases, 2 bases remained unmatched. The CDR3 runs 14 residues. DNA of the CDR3: TGTGCCAGCAGCTTAGCCCCAGGGGGCACTGAAGCTTTCTTT. This encodes CASSLAPGGTEAFF.

The chain uses TRBV5-1 and TRBJ1-1; no definite D call. The CDR3 runs to 15 residues. From germline, CDR1 is SGHRS and CDR2 YFSETQ. The ends were cut back, 4 bases at V and 1 base at J, with 14 bases in the middle. The CDR3 DNA reads as TGCGCCAGCAGCAGGGCGGTTCAGAGGAACACTGAAGCTTTCTTT. Its translation is CASSRAVQRNTEAFF.

The chain has TRBV13 and TRBJ1-2; 7 nucleotides line up with TRBD1. Germline assignment: CDR1 PRHDT and CDR2 FYEKMQ (reference sequence). The CDR3 sequence is 14 residues long. The trim removed 2 bases at V and 6 bases at J, leaving 6 bases unmatched. Written as DNA, the CDR3 is TGTGCCAGCAGCTTACCCGACAGGGTGAATGGCTACACCTTC. Its translation is CASSLPDRVNGYTF.

The chain couples TRBV7-2 to TRBJ1-1; 10 bases align to TRBD1. CDR1 is SGHTA and CDR2 is FQGNSA in the germline V gene. V lost 3 bases and J lost 4; bases outside the gene matches: 5. The CDR3 contains 15 residues. The CDR3 loop is CASSFKTGGVTEAFF. The CDR3 DNA is TGTGCCAGCAGCTTTAAGACAGGGGGCGTCACTGAAGCTTTCTTT.

The gene calls are TRBV7-2 and TRBJ1-2, with 11 bases fitting TRBD1. The CDR3 runs to 17 residues. Unmatched junction bases numbered 11, after V lost 6 bases and J lost 2 bases. CDR1 SGHTA and CDR2 FQGNSA come from the germline V gene. In nucleotides, the CDR3 is TGTGCCAGCAGTTTATGGGACAGGGGGTTGGGAAACTATGGCTACACCTTC. Residues: CASSLWDRGLGNYGYTF.

The chain couples TRBV15 to TRBJ1-1; TRBD1 might be the D (6 bases). Germline CDR1 and CDR2: LNHNV and YYDKDF (reference sequence). This CDR3 region has 18 residues. Trimming took off 0 bases at V and 7 bases at J, with 24 bases between the two ends. CDR3 sequence reads: CATSRDDRYAGEEGEAFF. The CDR3 DNA reads as TGTGCCACCAGCAGAGATGACCGATACGCAGGGGAGGAGGGTGAAGCTTTCTTT. Looking up the rest from reference TRBV15 and TRBJ1-1 gives the full variable domain: DAMVIQNPRYQVTQFGKPVTLSCSQTLNHNVMYWYQQKSSQAPKLLFHYYDKDFNNEADTPDNFQSRRPNTSFCFLDIRSPGLGDTAMYLCATSRDDRYAGEEGEAFFGQGTRLTVV.

The chain couples TRBV30 to TRBJ2-7; 10 nucleotides line up with TRBD2. After removal of 1 base from V and 5 bases from J, the junction contained 5 bases not matched to a gene. Looked up from germline, CDR1 is GTSNPN and CDR2 is SVGIG (reference sequence). The CDR3 sequence is 14 residues long. The chain's CDR3 is CAWSAAGLANEQYF. CDR3 nucleotide sequence: TGTGCCTGGAGTGCAGCGGGACTAGCGAACGAGCAGTACTTC. Looking up the rest from reference TRBV30 and TRBJ2-7 gives the full variable domain: SQTIHQWPATLVQPVGSPLSLECTVEGTSNPNLYWYRQAAGRGLQLLFYSVGIGQISSEVPQNLSASRPQDRQFILSSKKLLLSDSGFYLCAWSAAGLANEQYFGPGTRLTVT.

This rearrangement joins TRBV27 to TRBJ1-2, with D unclear. Trimming shortened V by 6 bases and J by 2 bases, and 10 bases separated the two germline ends. This CDR3 region has 13 residues. CDR1 and CDR2 from the germline V gene are MNHEY and SMNVEV (reference sequence). The CDR3: CASRMSRNYGYTF. The DNA for the CDR3 is TGTGCCAGCAGGATGAGTAGAAACTATGGCTACACCTTC.

V gene TRBV29-1 combines with J gene TRBJ1-1; possibly TRBD1 for D (5 bases). Germline CDR1 SQVTM, CDR2 ANQGSEA. V dropped 6 bases and J dropped 1 base, with 9 bases sitting between them. The CDR3 extends over 12 amino acids. CDR3 sequence reads: CSVMRGNTEAFF. The CDR3, as DNA: TGCAGCGTCATGAGGGGGAACACTGAAGCTTTCTTT.

CDR3 nucleotides: TGCAGTGCCAGAATGGACCGAACAGATACGCAGTATTTT. Translating gives CSARMDRTDTQYF. This chain links TRBV20-1 with TRBJ2-3; D uncertain. The CDR3 covers 13 residues. V lost 6 bases and J 3 bases, leaving 13 bases between the germline ends. Germline CDR1 is DFQATT and CDR2 is SNEGSKA (reference sequence).

The J gene is TRBJ1-6, the V gene TRBV15; 9 bases align to TRBD1. J was trimmed by 9 bases and V by 2 bases; bases with no gene match: 2. Germline V gene lookup returns CDR1 LNHNV and CDR2 YYDKDF (reference sequence). The CDR3 is 14 amino acids. The CDR3 sequence is CATSRRDRASPLHF. As DNA, the CDR3 is TGTGCCACCAGCAGACGGGACAGGGCTTCACCCCTCCACTTT.

The sample holds a few counts of this clonotype. The J gene is TRBJ1-3, the V gene TRBV6-5; D possibly corresponds to TRBD1 (5 bases). The CDR3 runs 15 residues. From germline, CDR1 is MNHEY and CDR2 SVGAGI. Trimming shortened V by 2 bases and J by 0 bases, and 8 bases separated the two germline ends. The CDR3 coding sequence is TGTGCCAGCAGTTACGGGACGGGCTCTGGAAACACCATATATTTT. Protein: CASSYGTGSGNTIYF.

This sequence joins TRBV29-1 and TRBJ1-2; 11 bases are shared with TRBD1. With V trimmed by 1 base and J by 3 bases, 4 bases remained unmatched. CDR1 is SQVTM and CDR2 is ANQGSEA in the germline V gene. The CDR3 sequence is 15 residues long. The CDR3, as DNA: TGCAGCGTTGAAGGGGGACAGGGGGATCACTATGGCTACACCTTC. Residues: CSVEGGQGDHYGYTF.